This entry lists 32 T cell receptor beta chains sequenced from one sample in a study of blood T cell repertoires in COVID-19. Assay: immunoSEQ multiplex PCR; the TCRdb copy retains only in-frame clones and omits some. The sample contains some 190,000 clones, about four fifths of which appear only once. The sample was peripheral blood. These receptor sequences come from an older woman with active or convalescent COVID-19.

The V call is TRBV29-1, the J call TRBJ2-7; TRBD2 matches at 9 bases. J was trimmed by 2 bases and V by 4 bases; bases with no gene match: 6. This CDR3 has 14 amino acids. Germline V gene data show CDR1 as SQVTM and CDR2 as ANQGSEA. For the CDR3, the DNA is TGCAGCGTTGCCCGACTAGCGGAACCCTACGAGCAGTACTTC. The encoded protein is CSVARLAEPYEQYF.

The chain has TRBV28 and TRBJ2-2; 9 bases agree with TRBD1. The trim removed 7 bases at V and 7 bases at J, leaving 7 bases unmatched. Germline-derived CDR1 and CDR2 are MDHEN and SYDVKM. The CDR3 consists of 14 residues. The CDR3 sequence is CASTRDRASGELFF. The CDR3 DNA follows: TGTGCCAGCACCCGGGACAGGGCCAGCGGGGAGCTGTTTTTT.

In this sample, this clone turned up once. In nucleotides, the CDR3 is TGTGCCAGCAGCCCTATACCGAGAGGGGGCGGGGAGCTGTTTTTT. Protein sequence: CASSPIPRGGGELFF. This rearrangement joins TRBV5-4 to TRBJ2-2, with D perhaps matching TRBD1 (6 bases). Germline assignment: CDR1 SGHNT and CDR2 YYREEE (reference sequence). The V gene lost 4 bases and the J gene lost 7 bases, with 17 bases spanning the gap. The length of the CDR3 is 15 residues.

The CDR3 loop reads CASSAGQGYPYNSPLHF. The DNA for the CDR3 is TGTGCCAGCAGCGCGGGACAGGGGTATCCCTATAATTCACCCCTCCACTTT. This sequence joins TRBV9 and TRBJ1-6, with TRBD1 matching over 10 bases. V was pared by 3 bases and J by 2 bases, with 5 bases of the junction left unmatched. The CDR3 totals 17 residues. Germline loops: CDR1 SGDLS, CDR2 YYNGEE. The complete variable domain, with remaining parts taken from reference TRBV9 and TRBJ1-6, reads DSGVTQTPKHLITATGQRVTLRCSPRSGDLSVYWYQQSLDQGLQFLIQYYNGEERAKGNILERFSAQQFPDLHSELNLSSLELGDSALYFCASSAGQGYPYNSPLHFGNGTRLTVT.

This chain connects TRBV11-1 to TRBJ2-1, with D maybe TRBD1 (5 bases). Trimming removed 1 base at V and 9 bases at J, with 16 bases between. This CDR3 has 15 residues. Germline values: CDR1 SGHAT, CDR2 FQDESV (reference sequence). The CDR3 loop is CASSLEGPPASEQFF. CDR3 DNA sequence: TGTGCCAGCAGCTTAGAGGGGCCCCCGGCGAGTGAGCAGTTCTTC.

The V gene is TRBV29-1, the J gene TRBJ2-1; the match to TRBD2 covers 8 bases. J gave up 3 bases and V 6 bases, and 10 bases lay outside the gene matches. CDR3 length: 15 amino acids. CDR1 is SQVTM, CDR2 ANQGSEA, per germline. CDR3 region: CSVDLSGSYYNEQFF. CDR3 DNA: TGCAGCGTGGATTTAAGCGGGAGTTACTACAATGAGCAGTTCTTC.

This chain connects TRBV19 to TRBJ2-1; 16 bases are shared with TRBD2. Unmatched junction bases numbered 9, after V lost 5 bases and J lost 2 bases. The length of the CDR3 is 19 residues. CDR1 is LNHDA, CDR2 SQIVND, per germline (reference sequence). This chain's CDR3 is CASSSRGLAGGPAYNEQFF. CDR3 DNA sequence: TGTGCCAGTAGTTCCCGGGGACTAGCGGGAGGGCCAGCCTACAATGAGCAGTTCTTC.

The V gene is TRBV5-4, the J gene TRBJ2-1, with TRBD2 identical over 7 bases. This CDR3 region has 14 residues. CDR1 SGHNT and CDR2 YYREEE come from the germline V gene (reference sequence). After removal of 7 bases from V and 4 bases from J, the junction contained 8 bases not matched to a gene. The chain's CDR3 is CASWSTSSYNEQFF. The CDR3 DNA reads TGTGCCAGCTGGTCGACTAGCTCGTACAATGAGCAGTTCTTC.

The chain combines TRBV28 with TRBJ1-2, with D possibly TRBD1 on 6 matching bases. V dropped 4 bases and J dropped 8 bases, with 11 bases sitting between them. Germline CDR1 and CDR2: MDHEN and SYDVKM. The CDR3 spans 12 residues. Here the CDR3 DNA reads TGTGCCAGCAGTTACTCAACAGGGGGCTACACCTTC. Translated: CASSYSTGGYTF.

This clone was recorded a few times. The chain joins TRBV18 to TRBJ2-2; 7 bases fit TRBD2. The CDR3 totals 15 residues. The V and J ends lost 3 bases and 6 bases, in that order; junction bases with no gene match: 7. Germline CDR1 reads KGHSH; CDR2 reads LQKENI. CDR3 sequence: CASSPRTGRAGELFF. The CDR3 DNA is TGTGCCAGCTCACCCCGTACGGGGAGGGCCGGGGAGCTGTTTTTT. The whole variable domain, filled in from reference TRBV18 and TRBJ2-2, reads NAGVMQNPRHLVRRRGQEARLRCSPMKGHSHVYWYRQLPEEGLKFMVYLQKENIIDESGMPKERFSAEFPKEGPSILRIQQVVRGDSAAYFCASSPRTGRAGELFFGEGSRLTVL.

This chain joins TRBV19 and TRBJ2-1; a weak D match, TRBD2 (6 bases). V shed 5 bases and J shed 0 bases, with 26 bases lying between them. There are 20 residues in the CDR3. Germline CDR1 and CDR2: LNHDA and SQIVND (reference sequence). The CDR3 sequence: CASSVGVTSFHGPSYNEQFF. The CDR3 DNA is TGTGCCAGTAGTGTCGGCGTTACTAGCTTTCACGGGCCCTCCTACAATGAGCAGTTCTTC.

The CDR3 DNA sequence: TGTGCCAGCAGTCCAGGGGGAAATACGCAGTATTTT. It specifies CASSPGGNTQYF. The chain employs TRBV3-1 (or the pseudogene TRBV3-2) and TRBJ2-3, with 7 bases lining up with TRBD1. Germline V gene lookup returns CDR1 LGHDT and CDR2 YNNKEL (reference sequence). The junction had 4 bases not matched to a gene; V was cut back by 6 bases and J by 7 bases. The CDR3 is 12 amino acids.

This chain connects TRBV5-1 to TRBJ2-3; 11 bases are shared with TRBD2. V gave up 2 bases and J gave up 4 bases; unmatched junction bases: 6. CDR3 length: 16 residues. CDR1 and CDR2 (germline): SGHRS, YFSETQ. CDR3 nucleotide sequence: TGCGCCAGCAGCTTTAGCGGGAGGGCCCCCCCAGATACGCAGTATTTT. This translates into CASSFSGRAPPDTQYF. The variable domain in full, with the rest retrieved from reference TRBV5-1 and TRBJ2-3, is KAGVTQTPRYLIKTRGQQVTLSCSPISGHRSVSWYQQTPGQGLQFLFEYFSETQRNKGNFPGRFSGRQFSNSRSEMNVSTLELGDSALYLCASSFSGRAPPDTQYFGPGTRLTVL.

This clone was seen once. The chain has TRBV13 and TRBJ1-2, with D possibly being TRBD1 (6 bases). The CDR3 has 13 residues. Germline assignment: CDR1 PRHDT and CDR2 FYEKMQ (reference sequence). Trimming left V 5 bases short and J 6 bases short, with 13 bases between. CDR3 DNA sequence: TGTGCCAGCAGCACAGGGATCGGTGATGGCTACACCTTC. It specifies CASSTGIGDGYTF.

V gene TRBV11-3 combines with J gene TRBJ2-3; no clear D. Trimming removed 0 bases at V and 4 bases at J, with 8 bases between. The CDR3 length is 14 residues. CDR1 and CDR2 (germline): SGHNT, YENEEA. The CDR3 sequence: CASSLDGSSDTQYF. DNA for the CDR3: TGTGCCAGCAGCTTAGACGGTAGTTCAGATACGCAGTATTTT.

V is TRBV28 and J is TRBJ2-7; D is ambiguous. V lost 5 bases, J lost 4 bases, and 18 bases lay in between. The germline CDR1 and CDR2 sequences are MDHEN and SYDVKM. This CDR3 has 15 amino acids. The DNA of the CDR3 is TGTGCCAGCAGTCAACGTGAGGTGGGTGGGTACGAGCAGTACTTC. This codes for CASSQREVGGYEQYF.

The J gene is TRBJ1-1, the V gene TRBV6-1; TRBD1 matches at 7 bases. Per germline, CDR1 MNHNS and CDR2 SASEGT. The CDR3 extends over 15 amino acids. The V gene end was trimmed by 0 bases and the J gene end by 7 bases; junction bases not matched to a gene: 8. Here the CDR3 reads CASSEAPGGYGEAFF. CDR3 nucleotide sequence: TGTGCCAGCAGTGAAGCGCCAGGGGGGTACGGTGAAGCTTTCTTT.

The V gene is TRBV6-7, the J gene TRBJ1-4, with D possibly TRBD1 on 5 matching bases. TRBV6-7 is designated an ORF whose function remains uncertain. V was trimmed by 2 bases and J by 13 bases, leaving 17 bases between them. The CDR3 consists of 14 residues. In nucleotides, the CDR3 is TGTGCCAGCAGTTACGACAGCCTCCTCCGTGGACTGTTTTTT. This sequence encodes CASSYDSLLRGLFF.

The V call is TRBV7-2, the J call TRBJ2-5, with 16 positions matching TRBD2. The CDR3 spans 18 residues. The germline gives CDR1 SGHTA, CDR2 FQGNSA. V was clipped by 5 bases and J by 1 base; unmatched bases: 7. CDR3 DNA: TGTGCCAGCAGCCGTGGGGGACTAGCGGGAGGGCGCCAAGAGACCCAGTACTTC. It codes for CASSRGGLAGGRQETQYF. Combining the CDR3 with reference TRBV7-2 and TRBJ2-5 gives the whole variable domain GAGVSQSPSNKVTEKGKDVELRCDPISGHTALYWYRQSLGQGLEFLIYFQGNSAPDKSGLPSDRFSAERTGGSVSTLTIQRTQQEDSAVYLCASSRGGLAGGRQETQYFGPGTRLLVL.

This clone was counted at least ten times. The genes are TRBV5-1 and TRBJ1-4, with TRBD1 matching 7 bases. CDR3 length equals 14 residues. Trimming cost V 4 bases and J 8 bases; bases outside gene matches: 8. The germline CDR1 and CDR2 sequences are SGHRS and YFSETQ. CDR3 amino acids: CASSRDSPTEKLFF. The DNA of the CDR3 is TGCGCCAGCAGCCGGGACAGCCCCACGGAAAAACTGTTTTTT.

This clone was picked up a small number of times. The chain recombines TRBV5-1 with TRBJ1-5, with a weak D call TRBD1 (5 bases). From germline, CDR1 is SGHRS and CDR2 YFSETQ. The CDR3 is 14 residues long. The V end lost 0 bases, the J end lost 5 bases, and 9 bases lay between the germline ends. CDR3 nucleotide sequence: TGCGCCAGCAGCTTGGACTTAGGGGATCAGCCCCAGCATTTT. Translation gives CASSLDLGDQPQHF.

J is TRBJ1-2 and V is TRBV5-1, with 8 bases lining up with TRBD1. V lost 4 bases and J lost 1; bases outside the gene matches: 12. CDR3 length: 17 residues. The germline gives CDR1 SGHRS, CDR2 YFSETQ. The chain's CDR3 is CASSQAGAGGFNYGYTF. For the CDR3, the DNA is TGCGCCAGCAGCCAAGCAGGTGCAGGGGGCTTTAACTATGGCTACACCTTC.

Concerning this clone itself: An end of the junction differs from the germline gene, which may be a read error. The CDR3 here is CASGLEVHRGAVF. CDR3 nucleotides: TGTGCTAGTGGTTTGGAGGTACACCGGGGAGCTGTTTTT. V and J are TRBV12-5 and TRBJ2-2, with a tentative D call TRBD2 (5 bases). Germline V gene lookup returns CDR1 LGHNT and CDR2 FRNRAP. The CDR3 is 13 residues long.

This chain links TRBV24-1 with TRBJ2-2, with 7 bases identical to TRBD2. V was clipped by 6 bases and J by 5 bases; unmatched bases: 8. Per the germline V gene, CDR1 is KGHDR and CDR2 is SFDVKD. The CDR3 length is 15 residues. CDR3 DNA sequence: TGTGCCACCAGTTCTGGCGGGAGCCATACCGGGGAGCTGTTTTTT. Its protein product is CATSSGGSHTGELFF.

V usage is TRBV7-9 and J usage is TRBJ1-5, with 8 nucleotides matching TRBD1. The CDR3 has 14 residues. Germline V gene lookup returns CDR1 SEHNR and CDR2 FQNEAQ (reference sequence). The V gene end was trimmed by 5 bases and the J gene end by 2 bases; junction bases not matched to a gene: 2. The CDR3 DNA follows: TGTGCCAGCAGCCAGGACAGGGGCAATCAGCCCCAGCATTTT. It codes for CASSQDRGNQPQHF.

This rearrangement joins TRBV7-2 to TRBJ2-7, with TRBD2 identical over 7 bases. The V and J ends lost 0 bases and 6 bases, in that order; junction bases with no gene match: 17. Germline-derived CDR1 and CDR2 are SGHTA and FQGNSA. CDR3 length: 18 amino acids. Here the CDR3 DNA reads TGTGCCAGCAGCTTAGCACTGAGAGGGACTAACCTCCCCTCCGAGCAGTACTTC. It is translated as CASSLALRGTNLPSEQYF. Using reference TRBV7-2 and TRBJ2-7 for the parts outside the CDR3, the full variable domain is GAGVSQSPSNKVTEKGKDVELRCDPISGHTALYWYRQSLGQGLEFLIYFQGNSAPDKSGLPSDRFSAERTGGSVSTLTIQRTQQEDSAVYLCASSLALRGTNLPSEQYFGPGTRLTVT.

The chain has TRBV29-1 and TRBJ1-2, with a tentative D call TRBD1 (5 bases). The germline V gene has CDR1 SQVTM and CDR2 ANQGSEA. The CDR3 length is 14 residues. V dropped 5 bases and J dropped 3 bases, with 16 bases sitting between them. The CDR3 sequence: CSVSGHNDDYGYTF. CDR3 coding DNA: TGCAGCGTTTCTGGACACAATGATGACTATGGCTACACCTTC.

The V call is TRBV28, the J call TRBJ2-1, with no clear D. Deletions cut 3 bases from V and 7 bases from J, with 4 bases between. Germline CDR1 and CDR2: MDHEN and SYDVKM. The CDR3 loop spans 11 amino acids. The CDR3 spells CASSFRNEQFF. Written as DNA, the CDR3 is TGTGCCAGCAGTTTTCGTAATGAGCAGTTCTTC.

The rearrangement uses TRBV3-1 (or the pseudogene TRBV3-2) and TRBJ2-2, with 8 positions matching TRBD2. The CDR3 is 13 amino acids. V lost 6 bases, J lost 6 bases, and 3 bases stayed unmatched. Germline CDR1 LGHDT, CDR2 YNNKEL (reference sequence). In DNA form, the CDR3 reads TGTGCCAGCAGGCCGGGACTAGCCGGGGAGCTGTTTTTT. It translates to CASRPGLAGELFF.

In this sample, this clone turned up once. The chain combines TRBV27 with TRBJ1-2; 7 positions agree with TRBD1. The J segment lost 3 bases and the V segment lost 4 bases, leaving 8 bases of the junction unmatched. In germline, CDR1 is MNHEY, CDR2 SMNVEV (reference sequence). This CDR3 spans 15 amino acids. Written as DNA, the CDR3 is TGTGCCAGCAGTTCCTTCCGACAGGGCCACTATGGCTACACCTTC. Its protein is CASSSFRQGHYGYTF.

On this clone itself: The same CDR3 also results from other DNA sequences found in this sample. This rearrangement joins TRBV28 to TRBJ2-7; TRBD1 aligns across 7 bases. The CDR3 has 13 amino acids. In germline, CDR1 is MDHEN, CDR2 SYDVKM. V lost 6 bases and J lost 3; bases outside the gene matches: 5. CDR3 sequence: CASSPRTGYEQYF. The CDR3 nucleotides read TGTGCCAGCAGCCCCCGGACAGGCTACGAGCAGTACTTC. The full variable domain, with the rest looked up from reference TRBV28 and TRBJ2-7, is DVKVTQSSRYLVKRTGEKVFLECVQDMDHENMFWYRQDPGLGLRLIYFSYDVKMKEKGDIPEGYSVSREKKERFSLILESASTNQTSMYLCASSPRTGYEQYFGPGTRLTVT.

The chain joins TRBV19 to TRBJ2-7; perhaps TRBD2 as D (6 bases). This CDR3 has 15 residues. The V gene's germline CDR1 is LNHDA and CDR2 SQIVND (reference sequence). The V end was cut by 5 bases, the J end by 7 bases, with 21 bases between. The chain's CDR3 is CASSVTPGIGGEQYF. The CDR3 bases are TGTGCCAGTAGTGTGACTCCGGGGATTGGGGGGGAGCAGTACTTC.